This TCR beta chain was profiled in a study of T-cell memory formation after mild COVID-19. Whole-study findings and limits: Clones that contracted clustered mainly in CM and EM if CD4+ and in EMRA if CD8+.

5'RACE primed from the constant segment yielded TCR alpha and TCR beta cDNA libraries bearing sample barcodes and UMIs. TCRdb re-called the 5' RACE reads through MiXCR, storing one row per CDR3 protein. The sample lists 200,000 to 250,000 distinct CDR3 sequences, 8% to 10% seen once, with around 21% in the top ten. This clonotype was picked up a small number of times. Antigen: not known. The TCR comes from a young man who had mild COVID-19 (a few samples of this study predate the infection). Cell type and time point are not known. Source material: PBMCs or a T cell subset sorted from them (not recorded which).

CDR3 region: CSAQREVSGGYTF. The CDR3 DNA follows: TGCAGTGCTCAACGGGAAGTCTCCGGCGGCTACACCTTC. This chain joins TRBV20-1 and TRBJ1-2; D uncertain. Trimming pared 5 bases from V and 8 bases from J, leaving 18 bases between. CDR3 length equals 13 residues. Germline V lookup: CDR1 DFQATT, CDR2 SNEGSKA (reference sequence).